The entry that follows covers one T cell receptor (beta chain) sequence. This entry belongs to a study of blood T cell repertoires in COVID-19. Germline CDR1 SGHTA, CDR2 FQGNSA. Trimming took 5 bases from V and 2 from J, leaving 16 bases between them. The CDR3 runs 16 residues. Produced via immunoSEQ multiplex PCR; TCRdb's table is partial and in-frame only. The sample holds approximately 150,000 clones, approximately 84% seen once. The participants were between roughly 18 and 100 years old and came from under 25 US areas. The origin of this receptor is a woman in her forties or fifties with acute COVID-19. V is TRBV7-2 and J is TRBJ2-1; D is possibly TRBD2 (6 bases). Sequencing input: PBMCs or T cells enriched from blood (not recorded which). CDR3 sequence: CASSPRSRGTYNEQFF. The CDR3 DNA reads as TGTGCCAGCAGCCCACGGTCCCGGGGGACCTACAATGAGCAGTTCTTC. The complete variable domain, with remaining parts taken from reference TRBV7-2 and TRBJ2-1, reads GAGVSQSPSNKVTEKGKDVELRCDPISGHTALYWYRQSLGQGLEFLIYFQGNSAPDKSGLPSDRFSAERTGGSVSTLTIQRTQQEDSAVYLCASSPRSRGTYNEQFFGPGTRLTVL.